This T cell receptor (beta chain) comes out of a study of synovial regulatory T cells in juvenile arthritis. Study-wide results and limits: Synovial Tregs shared more CDR3 sequences with iaTregs than other blood Tregs. Largely private between patients, iaTreg TCR repertoires showed partial overlap with synovial Teff and blood CPL repertoires.

The CDR3 consists of 17 residues. A DNA sequence was not provided. CDR1 and CDR2 from the germline V gene are SGHDT and YYEEEE. Sequenced by immunoSEQ multiplex PCR; TCRdb stores in-frame clones only, minus some. The sample holds 7,500 to 10,000 clones. Worth noting for this clone: The antigen is unknown.

The clonotype was recovered from a donor aged 2 to 35 with juvenile idiopathic arthritis. The chain uses TRBV5-6 and TRBJ1-4; as DNA is missing, the TRBD1 call by TCRdb cannot be tested. The sequencing input was Treg cells from blood. Subset specified: remaining (HLA-DR-negative) circulating blood Treg cells. The CDR3 loop reads CASSLMVTVRTNEKLFF.